This T cell receptor beta chain emerged from a study of T cell clonotyping in hematopoietic cell transplantation. Points from the study as a whole: Recipient TCR diversity dropped after transplant; expanded clonotypes rose from day 30 to 180. Few recipient clonotypes overlapped donors; over 95% were de novo at given depth. Graft donor and pretransplant recipient Inverse Simpson Index values predicted broader posttransplant TCR diversity.

About this clone itself: Its target is not known.

Clones were sequenced by immunoSEQ multiplex PCR, and TCRdb holds only the in-frame ones, with some missing. This sample has 9,500 to 13,000 clones, with approximately 77% found just once. The sequence was collected from a female patient in her 40s who had an allogeneic stem cell transplant from a related donor, so T cells may come from the graft donor. Some clones in this sample may be carry-over from other donors' samples. This sample comprised PBMCs, obtained 30 days after allogeneic stem cell transplant.

The CDR3 loop is CASLGDRDYEQYF. The CDR3 nucleotides read TGTGCCAGCCTAGGGGACAGGGACTACGAGCAGTACTTC. This chain joins TRBV7-9 and TRBJ2-7, with TRBD1 identical over 9 bases. After removal of 8 bases from V and 3 bases from J, the junction contained 5 bases not matched to a gene. Germline V CDR1 and CDR2: SEHNR, FQNEAQ (reference sequence). CDR3 length: 13 amino acids.